The 12 T cell receptor beta chains presented below share a single source sample, sequenced in a study of cytomegalovirus exposure and HLA in healthy donors. The assay was immunoSEQ multiplex PCR, and TCRdb's table has in-frame clones only and misses some. The top ten clones hold 0.37% of a sample with 250,000 or so clones, roughly 89% of them seen once. Material for sequencing was PBMCs. The receptors shown here come from a woman aged 18-29 years in good health and CMV-seronegative.

This clone was counted a single time. DNA of the CDR3: TGTGCCAGCAGCTTTTTCCCGGAGATGAACACTGAAGCTTTCTTT. Translating it yields CASSFFPEMNTEAFF. V and J are TRBV7-9 and TRBJ1-1; D not certain. Germline CDR1 and CDR2: SEHNR and FQNEAQ (reference sequence). Trimming cost V 3 bases and J 0 bases, with 11 bases left between them. This CDR3 has 15 amino acids.

This clone showed up just once. V usage is TRBV23-1 and J usage is TRBJ1-1; 7 bases line up with TRBD1. TRBV23-1 is labeled an ORF, and its function is uncertain. The CDR3 has 15 amino acids. Trimming removed 8 bases from V and 4 bases from J; junction bases left unmatched: 13. This CDR3 is CASPPTGRGVTEAFF. CDR3 sequence (DNA): TGCGCCAGCCCTCCGACAGGGCGTGGAGTCACTGAAGCTTTCTTT.

This chain connects TRBV11-2 to TRBJ2-3; 8 nucleotides match TRBD1. The CDR3 sequence is 15 residues long. The trim removed 5 bases at V and 1 base at J, leaving 5 bases unmatched. CDR1 is SGHAT and CDR2 is FQNNGV in the germline V gene. CDR3 nucleotides: TGTGCCAGCAGCGCAGACAGGGGTGGCACAGATACGCAGTATTTT. Translated, it gives CASSADRGGTDTQYF.

This chain connects TRBV6-5 to TRBJ1-5; no definite D call. The germline V gene has CDR1 MNHEY and CDR2 SVGAGI. Between the trimmed V and J ends, which lost 5 bases and 0 bases, there was a span of 11 bases. The CDR3 has 15 amino acids. CDR3 sequence (DNA): TGTGCCAGCAGTCGACTCGGATATAGCAATCAGCCCCAGCATTTT. Amino acid sequence: CASSRLGYSNQPQHF.

The chain couples TRBV4-3 to TRBJ1-1; D not certain. CDR3 length: 13 residues. The germline V and J ends were trimmed by 0 bases and 4 bases, with 6 bases remaining between them. Germline V gene sequence: CDR1 LGHNA, CDR2 YSLEER. CDR3 DNA sequence: TGCGCCAGCAGCCAAGACCTCGGCACTGAAGCTTTCTTT. Amino acids: CASSQDLGTEAFF.

V usage is TRBV11-2 and J usage is TRBJ1-2; tentative D call: TRBD1 (5 bases). The V and J ends lost 5 bases and 3 bases respectively, with 13 bases between them. The germline gives CDR1 SGHAT, CDR2 FQNNGV. The CDR3 is 14 residues long. The CDR3 coding sequence is TGTGCCAGCAGCCAAGCGGGACGGTACTATGGCTACACCTTC. Translated: CASSQAGRYYGYTF.

This chain links TRBV4-3 with TRBJ2-1, with D maybe TRBD1 (5 bases). Per the germline V gene, CDR1 is LGHNA and CDR2 is YSLEER. This CDR3 has 15 amino acids. V was shortened by 1 base and J by 4 bases, with 11 bases between the two germline ends. The CDR3 sequence is CASSQGGLRYNEQFF. As DNA, the CDR3 is TGCGCCAGCAGCCAAGGGGGCCTGAGGTACAATGAGCAGTTCTTC.

A single count supports this clone. V and J are TRBV11-1 and TRBJ2-7; tentative D call: TRBD2 (5 bases). CDR1 is SGHAT, CDR2 FQDESV, per germline (reference sequence). The CDR3 covers 17 residues. The V end lost 1 base, the J end lost 0 bases, and 16 bases lay between the germline ends. The CDR3 bases are TGTGCCAGCAGCTTAGGAGAGATTCGAGGGTTCTCCTACGAGCAGTACTTC. It encodes CASSLGEIRGFSYEQYF.

DNA of the CDR3: TGTGCCAGCAGCTTACTAGAAAGCTCCTACAATGAGCAGTTCTTC. Protein: CASSLLESSYNEQFF. The chain joins TRBV11-1 to TRBJ2-1; D not resolved. The V end lost 2 bases, the J end lost 0 bases, and 8 bases lay between the germline ends. The CDR3 is 15 residues long. Per the germline V gene, CDR1 is SGHAT and CDR2 is FQDESV (reference sequence).

The rearrangement joins TRBV6-5 to TRBJ1-6, with a weak D call TRBD1 (5 bases). The CDR3 extends over 15 amino acids. CDR1 is MNHEY and CDR2 is SVGAGI in the germline V gene. V lost 2 bases and J lost 7, with 12 bases in between. CDR3 nucleotide sequence: TGTGCCAGCAGTTACCAGGGATACCTCAATTCACCCCTCCACTTT. This sequence encodes CASSYQGYLNSPLHF.

J is TRBJ1-2 and V is TRBV28; 7 nucleotides line up with TRBD1. Per the germline V gene, CDR1 is MDHEN and CDR2 is SYDVKM. This CDR3 region has 14 residues. Trimming took 5 bases from V and 5 from J; bases not matched to a gene: 8. In nucleotides, the CDR3 is TGTGCCAGCAGTCCCTCGGGCAGGGGGTATGGCTACACCTTC. This codes for CASSPSGRGYGYTF.

Only one count was recorded for this clone. Here the CDR3 DNA reads TGTGCCAGTAGTATCTCTGCTAGCGGGGGGATCTACAATGAGCAGTTCTTC. Translation: CASSISASGGIYNEQFF. The chain carries TRBV19 and TRBJ2-1; TRBD2 aligns across 11 bases. The CDR3 has 17 amino acids. V lost 3 bases and J lost 3; bases outside the gene matches: 7. Germline-derived CDR1 and CDR2 are LNHDA and SQIVND (reference sequence).